The 29 T cell receptor beta chains below all came from one sample that was sequenced in a study of blood T cells in healthy people across ages. A second PCR, run for about 6 to 12 cycles, used a sample-barcoded 5' primer plus a J-beta primer mix. Via MiXCR, TCRdb re-called the 5' RACE reads, giving one row per CDR3 protein. The sample holds around 1.7 million distinct CDR3 sequences; roughly 30% are singletons and the top ten take more than 6%. Sequenced input: blood. These receptor sequences come from a woman under 40 in good health.

This clonotype showed up just once. The V call is TRBV6-6, the J call TRBJ2-3; 9 bases map to TRBD1. The CDR3 totals 15 residues. Germline V gene lookup returns CDR1 MNHNY and CDR2 SVGAGI (reference sequence). V was pared by 5 bases and J by 5 bases, with 8 bases of the junction left unmatched. The DNA of the CDR3 is TGTGCCAGCAGTAAATCCGGGACAGGGATAGATACGCAGTATTTT. Amino acid sequence: CASSKSGTGIDTQYF.

The genes are TRBV7-2 and TRBJ2-1; TRBD1 is a possible D gene (7 bases). The CDR3 length is 15 residues. Trimming stripped 2 bases from V and 6 bases from J, with 14 bases between. The germline V gene encodes CDR1 SGHTA and CDR2 FQGNSA. CDR3 sequence reads: CASSLQGGQINEQFF. Here the CDR3 DNA reads TGTGCCAGCAGCTTACAGGGGGGCCAAATCAATGAGCAGTTCTTC.

This clonotype was detected a few times. The chain combines TRBV5-1 with TRBJ2-1; no clear D gene. Trimming cost V 1 base and J 5 bases, with 13 bases left between them. The CDR3 covers 15 residues. Germline V gene data show CDR1 as SGHRS and CDR2 as YFSETQ. This chain's CDR3 is CASSLLPGDHNEQFF. In nucleotides, the CDR3 is TGCGCCAGCAGCTTGCTACCGGGTGACCACAATGAGCAGTTCTTC.

The chain carries TRBV6-5 and TRBJ1-1; perhaps TRBD1 as D (5 bases). This CDR3 spans 17 amino acids. Trimming removed 2 bases at V and 1 base at J, with 17 bases between. Germline assignment: CDR1 MNHEY and CDR2 SVGAGI. This chain's CDR3 is CASSYRPPGGGNTEAFF. Written as DNA, the CDR3 is TGTGCCAGCAGTTACCGACCCCCCGGGGGAGGGAACACTGAAGCTTTCTTT.

The rearrangement joins TRBV5-1 to TRBJ2-7; D remains ambiguous. Per germline, CDR1 SGHRS and CDR2 YFSETQ. CDR3 length: 14 residues. The V end lost 3 bases, the J end lost 3 bases, and 13 bases lay between the germline ends. CDR3 DNA sequence: TGCGCCAGCAGCTCAATGGACGGATTCTACGAGCAGTACTTC. Its protein product is CASSSMDGFYEQYF. Combining the CDR3 with reference TRBV5-1 and TRBJ2-7 gives the whole variable domain KAGVTQTPRYLIKTRGQQVTLSCSPISGHRSVSWYQQTPGQGLQFLFEYFSETQRNKGNFPGRFSGRQFSNSRSEMNVSTLELGDSALYLCASSSMDGFYEQYFGPGTRLTVT.

In its sample, this clonotype was seen many times. This chain connects TRBV29-1 to TRBJ2-1; possible D gene TRBD2, 5 bases. V was trimmed by 4 bases and J by 8 bases, leaving 15 bases between them. This CDR3 spans 13 amino acids. Per the germline V gene, CDR1 is SQVTM and CDR2 is ANQGSEA. CDR3 sequence reads: CSVGSSTVDEQFF. The CDR3 region has the DNA TGCAGCGTTGGGTCTAGCACAGTCGATGAGCAGTTCTTC.

In this sample, this clonotype turned up many times. The chain is built from TRBV28 and TRBJ2-4; 7 positions match TRBD2. Unmatched junction bases numbered 8, after V lost 8 bases and J lost 1 base. Germline CDR1 and CDR2: MDHEN and SYDVKM. This CDR3 has 15 residues. The CDR3 region is CASASSGQAKNIQYF. In nucleotides, the CDR3 is TGTGCCAGCGCGAGTAGCGGGCAGGCCAAAAACATTCAGTACTTC.

V usage is TRBV6-6 and J usage is TRBJ2-7, with D perhaps matching TRBD1 (5 bases). Trimming shortened V by 2 bases and J by 2 bases, and 10 bases separated the two germline ends. Per germline, CDR1 MNHNY and CDR2 SVGAGI (reference sequence). The CDR3 has 14 amino acids. In nucleotides, the CDR3 is TGTGCCAGCAGTTACGGGGCAGAACCCTACGAGCAGTACTTC. This translates into CASSYGAEPYEQYF.

The chain has TRBV4-1 and TRBJ2-7; TRBD1 is a possible D gene (5 bases). The ends were cut back, 0 bases at V and 3 bases at J, with 18 bases in the middle. The CDR3 is made up of 17 amino acids. Germline CDR1 is MGHRA and CDR2 is YSYEKL. The CDR3 region has the DNA TGCGCCAGCAGCCAAGATCTTGTGGGGCAGGGCAACTACGAGCAGTACTTC. Translated, it gives CASSQDLVGQGNYEQYF.

The V call is TRBV7-2, the J call TRBJ1-1; D is ambiguous. The CDR3 loop spans 12 amino acids. The V end lost 1 base, the J end lost 11 bases, and 11 bases lay between the germline ends. Germline values: CDR1 SGHTA, CDR2 FQGNSA. The CDR3 DNA follows: TGTGCCAGCAGCTTAGAGAGGGTTGGGGCTTTCTTT. This codes for CASSLERVGAFF.

The chain joins TRBV7-2 to TRBJ2-4; tentative D call: TRBD2 (5 bases). The J call may be faulty, since TRBJ2-7 better matches the DNA end. CDR1 and CDR2 (germline): SGHTA, FQGNSA. The CDR3 has 13 residues. CDR3 nucleotide sequence: TGTGCCAGCAGCTCGGACTTTCGAAGCGAGCAGTACTTC. It translates to CASSSDFRSEQYF.

The rearrangement uses TRBV7-2 and TRBJ2-5; D gene ambiguous. There are 13 residues in the CDR3. Germline loops: CDR1 SGHTA, CDR2 FQGNSA. V dropped 6 bases and J dropped 5 bases, with 13 bases sitting between them. CDR3 protein: CASSRSLYETQYF. The DNA of the CDR3 is TGTGCCAGCAGTCGTTCGCTATATGAGACCCAGTACTTC.

This clonotype was recorded a few times. The chain joins TRBV27 to TRBJ2-5; tentatively, D is TRBD2 (7 bases). This CDR3 is built from 15 residues. Trimming removed 7 bases at V and 2 bases at J, with 17 bases between. Per the germline V gene, CDR1 is MNHEY and CDR2 is SMNVEV (reference sequence). The CDR3 region is CASTEVRGGQETQYF. CDR3 coding DNA: TGTGCCAGCACCGAGGTGAGGGGGGGACAAGAGACCCAGTACTTC.

CDR3 bases: TGTGCCAGCAGCTTCACTGCGGGGGTGACTGAAGCTTTCTTT. Its protein is CASSFTAGVTEAFF. This chain links TRBV7-9 with TRBJ1-1, with a possible D match to TRBD1 (5 bases). Germline CDR1 reads SEHNR; CDR2 reads FQNEAQ (reference sequence). The V gene lost 3 bases and the J gene lost 5 bases, with 13 bases spanning the gap. The CDR3 runs to 14 residues.

The chain is built from TRBV6-5 and TRBJ2-7; tentatively, D is TRBD2 (6 bases). V dropped 0 bases and J dropped 4 bases, with 28 bases sitting between them. The germline V gene encodes CDR1 MNHEY and CDR2 SVGAGI. The CDR3 consists of 20 residues. CDR3 sequence reads: CASSYSGLRPSDSGGYEQYF. DNA of the CDR3: TGTGCCAGCAGTTACTCGGGGCTTCGCCCATCGGACTCCGGAGGGTACGAGCAGTACTTC.

There are many counts of this clonotype. The rearrangement uses TRBV12-3 or TRBV12-4 and TRBJ2-5; perhaps TRBD2 as D (6 bases). The length of the CDR3 is 13 residues. V was cut by 7 bases and J by 4 bases, with 13 bases left in between. In DNA, the CDR3 is TGTGCCAGCAACCCTCGGGGGAGAGAGACCCAGTACTTC. It codes for CASNPRGRETQYF.

The chain has TRBV2 and TRBJ1-2, with 8 bases matching TRBD1. J was trimmed by 6 bases and V by 8 bases; bases with no gene match: 5. The CDR3 is made up of 12 amino acids. The germline V gene has CDR1 SNHLY and CDR2 FYNNEI. Written as DNA, the CDR3 is TGTGCCAGCGACAGGGGTTACAATGGCTACACCTTC. This codes for CASDRGYNGYTF.

The V and J genes are TRBV18 and TRBJ2-4; D is unclear. The V end was cut by 2 bases, the J end by 13 bases, with 27 bases between. Germline V gene data show CDR1 as KGHSH and CDR2 as LQKENI. This CDR3 spans 17 amino acids. This CDR3 reads CASSPTRKSGRTNEQYF. The CDR3, as DNA: TGTGCCAGCTCACCAACCCGAAAATCGGGTCGGACCAATGAGCAGTACTTC.

The gene calls are TRBV5-4 and TRBJ2-1; the D gene is possibly TRBD1 (6 bases). V was trimmed by 4 bases and J by 4 bases, leaving 15 bases between them. This CDR3 spans 15 amino acids. Germline V gene sequence: CDR1 SGHNT, CDR2 YYREEE (reference sequence). CDR3 sequence (DNA): TGTGCCAGCAGCGCAGGGGATTCAAGGTACAATGAGCAGTTCTTC. Amino acids: CASSAGDSRYNEQFF.

This clonotype has a handful of counts. The V gene is TRBV20-1, the J gene TRBJ2-3; TRBD2 matches at 10 bases. The CDR3 spans 14 residues. The junction had 5 bases not matched to a gene; V was cut back by 3 bases and J by 5 bases. Per the germline V gene, CDR1 is DFQATT and CDR2 is SNEGSKA (reference sequence). CDR3 protein: CSASSSGGRDTQYF. The CDR3 DNA sequence: TGCAGTGCTAGTTCTAGCGGGGGCAGAGATACGCAGTATTTT.

As for this clonotype: This may stem from a read error, because a much larger clone lies one nucleotide away. The rearrangement uses TRBV5-1 and TRBJ2-7, with a weak D call TRBD1 (6 bases). The CDR3 totals 15 residues. The germline V gene has CDR1 SGHRS and CDR2 YFSETQ. V was pared by 0 bases and J by 4 bases, with 14 bases between. Here the CDR3 DNA reads TGCGCCAGCAGCTTGGACAGGGAGCTCCAGTACGAGCAGTACTTC. Translated, it gives CASSLDRELQYEQYF.

At least ten counts were recorded for this clonotype. The genes are TRBV7-2 and TRBJ2-7, with 8 positions matching TRBD2. This CDR3 spans 15 amino acids. The V gene's germline CDR1 is SGHTA and CDR2 FQGNSA. V was clipped by 1 base and J by 3 bases; unmatched bases: 5. Here the CDR3 reads CASSLVSAGVYEQYF. In nucleotides, the CDR3 is TGTGCCAGCAGCTTAGTATCAGCGGGGGTCTACGAGCAGTACTTC.

Of note for this clonotype: This clone may be a read error of a much larger clone one base away. This chain uses TRBV5-1 with TRBJ2-5, with D tentatively TRBD2 (5 bases). The closer fit of TRBJ2-7 to the DNA end suggests the J call may be wrong. Per the germline V gene, CDR1 is SGHRS and CDR2 is YFSETQ. The CDR3 loop spans 15 amino acids. The DNA of the CDR3 is TGCCCCAGCAGCGTGGCTCTAAGAGGGATCCACGAGCAGTACTTC. It translates to CPSSVALRGIHEQYF.

A remark on this clonotype: The junction shows a germline mismatch at one end, possibly a read error. The J gene is TRBJ2-1, the V gene TRBV12-5; possibly TRBD2 for D (6 bases). The CDR3 totals 15 residues. Germline assignment: CDR1 LGHNT and CDR2 FRNRAP. The CDR3 DNA sequence: TGTGCCAGTGGTTTGTGGGGGGACCCCTACAATGAGCAGTTCTTC. Its translation is CASGLWGDPYNEQFF.

The chain has TRBV10-1 and TRBJ1-1; D may be TRBD1 (6 bases). Germline V lookup: CDR1 WNHNN, CDR2 SYGVQD (reference sequence). The CDR3 contains 14 residues. V shed 8 bases and J shed 1 base, with 14 bases lying between them. The CDR3 coding sequence is TGCGCCAGCCGAAGGAACAGGGAGAACACTGAAGCTTTCTTT. This codes for CASRRNRENTEAFF.

This clonotype occurred a few times. The rearrangement links TRBV5-1 to TRBJ2-1; TRBD2 agrees at 9 bases. The CDR3 has 14 residues. CDR1 SGHRS and CDR2 YFSETQ come from the germline V gene. Losses at the gene ends were 6 bases for V and 8 bases for J; bases not matched to a gene: 9. Here the CDR3 DNA reads TGCGCCAGCAATCCGGGACTAGCTATGTATGAGCAGTTCTTC. It yields the protein CASNPGLAMYEQFF.

There are many counts of this clonotype. The chain carries TRBV29-1 and TRBJ2-7, with a weak D call TRBD1 (6 bases). The V end lost 6 bases, the J end lost 5 bases, and 20 bases lay between the germline ends. Germline V gene lookup returns CDR1 SQVTM and CDR2 ANQGSEA. The CDR3 runs 14 residues. Here the CDR3 reads CSVEEYRAGDEQYF. CDR3 coding DNA: TGCAGCGTGGAGGAATACAGGGCCGGTGACGAGCAGTACTTC.

Concerning this clonotype itself: It may be a read error: a sequence one base away is much more abundant. The chain uses TRBV7-2 and TRBJ2-7; D may correspond to TRBD1 or TRBD2 (5 bases each). Germline V gene lookup returns CDR1 SGHTA and CDR2 FQGNSA. The CDR3 length is 18 residues. Trimming removed 4 bases from V and 1 base from J, with 23 bases in between. Here the CDR3 reads CASSSARDGIRGSYEQYF. The CDR3 coding sequence is TGTGCCAGCAGCTCCGCCCGGGACGGGATCAGAGGGTCCTACGAGCAGTACTTC.

This clonotype was recorded a few times. The chain couples TRBV7-9 to TRBJ2-5, with D perhaps matching TRBD2 (5 bases). The CDR3 covers 17 residues. Germline V lookup: CDR1 SEHNR, CDR2 FQNEAQ (reference sequence). The ends were cut back, 1 base at V and 0 bases at J, with 15 bases in the middle. The CDR3 protein is CASSLERLSGHQETQYF. In nucleotides, the CDR3 is TGTGCCAGCAGCTTAGAACGGCTCAGCGGACACCAAGAGACCCAGTACTTC.